This passage covers 26 T cell receptor beta chains from one sample sequenced in a study of blood T cells in healthy people across ages. Using a J-beta primer mix together with a sample-barcoded 5' primer, a second PCR was run for roughly 6 to 12 cycles. Each CDR3 protein gets one entry after TCRdb re-called the 5' RACE reads with MiXCR. The sample has about 1.4 million distinct CDR3 sequences, roughly 64% seen once. What was sequenced was blood. Receptor source: a man aged 18 to 30 in good health.

The V and J genes are TRBV3-1 and TRBJ2-5; 13 bases agree with TRBD2. Looked up from germline, CDR1 is LGHDT and CDR2 is YNNKEL (reference sequence). Trimming at V came to 0 bases and at J to 2 bases, leaving 3 bases not matched to a gene. The CDR3 totals 17 residues. CDR3 sequence: CASSQDTGLAGQETQYF. CDR3 nucleotide sequence: TGTGCCAGCAGCCAAGATACGGGACTAGCGGGACAAGAGACCCAGTACTTC.

The chain joins TRBV20-1 to TRBJ1-5; D not resolved. There are 12 residues in the CDR3. Trimming shortened V by 5 bases and J by 4 bases, and 9 bases separated the two germline ends. The germline V gene encodes CDR1 DFQATT and CDR2 SNEGSKA (reference sequence). The CDR3 protein is CSAVLRNQPQHF. Here the CDR3 DNA reads TGCAGTGCTGTTCTACGGAATCAGCCCCAGCATTTT.

This clonotype came up a few times. The chain recombines TRBV5-1 with TRBJ1-1; D is uncertain. Germline CDR1 and CDR2: SGHRS and YFSETQ. There are 15 residues in the CDR3. Trimming cost V 0 bases and J 0 bases, with 9 bases left between them. The CDR3 sequence is CASSLGLGMNTEAFF. In DNA, the CDR3 is TGCGCCAGCAGCTTGGGGCTCGGGATGAACACTGAAGCTTTCTTT.

The genes are TRBV7-8 and TRBJ1-2; TRBD1 aligns across 7 bases. The ends lost 7 bases at V and 9 bases at J; junction bases unmatched: 14. CDR3 length equals 14 residues. The germline V gene encodes CDR1 SGHVS and CDR2 FQNEAQ. The CDR3 here is CASTFDRQGMSYTF. The CDR3 region has the DNA TGTGCCAGCACATTCGACAGACAGGGAATGAGCTACACCTTC.

The genes are TRBV11-2 and TRBJ2-1; maybe TRBD2 (6 bases). The ends were cut back, 0 bases at V and 15 bases at J, with 12 bases in the middle. CDR1 is SGHAT and CDR2 is FQNNGV in the germline V gene. This CDR3 region has 12 residues. This CDR3 reads CASSLERRVRFF. The CDR3 DNA reads as TGTGCCAGCAGCTTAGAAAGGAGGGTAAGGTTCTTC. The variable domain in full, with the rest retrieved from reference TRBV11-2 and TRBJ2-1, is EAGVAQSPRYKIIEKRQSVAFWCNPISGHATLYWYQQILGQGPKLLIQFQNNGVVDDSQLPKDRFSAERLKGVDSTLKIQPAKLEDSAVYLCASSLERRVRFFGPGTRLTVL.

The chain has TRBV10-3 and TRBJ2-3; perhaps TRBD2 as D (5 bases). CDR1 and CDR2 from the germline V gene are ENHRY and SYGVKD. Deletions cut 6 bases from V and 0 bases from J, with 19 bases between. This CDR3 is 17 amino acids long. For the CDR3, the DNA is TGTGCCATCAGAGGATCCCCCTGGGAGACTAGCACAGATACGCAGTATTTT. The encoded protein is CAIRGSPWETSTDTQYF.

The chain recombines TRBV4-3 with TRBJ2-1; 7 bases are a match to TRBD1. V was pared by 0 bases and J by 3 bases, with 5 bases of the junction left unmatched. The CDR3 is 16 amino acids. Germline lookup yields CDR1 LGHNA and CDR2 YSLEER. This chain's CDR3 is CASSQDDRVRYNEQFF. CDR3 nucleotide sequence: TGCGCCAGCAGCCAAGATGACAGGGTTCGCTACAATGAGCAGTTCTTC.

The gene calls are TRBV7-2 and TRBJ2-3; TRBD2 agrees at 7 bases. J was trimmed by 4 bases and V by 5 bases; bases with no gene match: 15. CDR1 is SGHTA, CDR2 FQGNSA, per germline. There are 17 residues in the CDR3. The CDR3 loop reads CASSGAGSTSSPDTQYF. CDR3 bases: TGTGCCAGCAGCGGAGCGGGATCGACTAGCTCCCCAGATACGCAGTATTTT.

The rearrangement uses TRBV5-1 and TRBJ1-2; D is unclear. CDR1 and CDR2 from the germline V gene are SGHRS and YFSETQ. The CDR3 sequence is 13 residues long. V was cut by 4 bases and J by 12 bases, with 19 bases left in between. CDR3 nucleotide sequence: TGCGCCAGCAGCCCCGTTCTGGGAGACAAGAACACCTTC. Translated: CASSPVLGDKNTF.

This clonotype was detected once. The chain links TRBV9 to TRBJ2-1, with 8 positions matching TRBD2. This CDR3 comprises 18 residues. Germline V gene data show CDR1 as SGDLS and CDR2 as YYNGEE. The trim removed 4 bases at V and 3 bases at J, leaving 15 bases unmatched. The CDR3 is CASSHYTESGRVYNEQFF. As DNA, the CDR3 is TGTGCCAGCAGCCACTATACTGAGTCCGGGAGGGTCTACAATGAGCAGTTCTTC.

This clonotype was detected only a few times. The chain uses TRBV10-3 and TRBJ2-1; TRBD2 aligns across 10 bases. The CDR3 is made up of 16 amino acids. The J segment lost 3 bases and the V segment lost 3 bases, leaving 5 bases of the junction unmatched. Germline CDR1 is ENHRY and CDR2 is SYGVKD. The CDR3 loop reads CAISDASGRHYNEQFF. CDR3 in DNA: TGTGCCATCAGTGACGCTAGCGGGAGACACTACAATGAGCAGTTCTTC.

This chain joins TRBV10-3 and TRBJ1-1; D is perhaps TRBD1 (6 bases). V lost 7 bases to trimming and J lost 1 base, with 7 bases between them. Germline-derived CDR1 and CDR2 are ENHRY and SYGVKD. The CDR3 has 12 amino acids. The CDR3 DNA reads TGTGCCATCAAGGGACAGAACACTGAAGCTTTCTTT. The encoded protein is CAIKGQNTEAFF.

CDR3 DNA: TGCGCCAGCAGCTTGGGCGGGGGGCAGAATGGCTACACCTTC. It yields the protein CASSLGGGQNGYTF. V and J are TRBV5-1 and TRBJ1-2; D possibly corresponds to TRBD1 (6 bases). V was cut by 0 bases and J by 6 bases, with 12 bases left in between. This CDR3 is 14 amino acids long. Germline CDR1 is SGHRS and CDR2 is YFSETQ.

This clonotype has just a few counts. V gene TRBV27 combines with J gene TRBJ1-5, with 8 bases fitting TRBD1. CDR1 MNHEY and CDR2 SMNVEV come from the germline V gene (reference sequence). Trimming removed 2 bases from V and 5 bases from J; junction bases left unmatched: 8. There are 16 residues in the CDR3. CDR3 residues: CASSLTGGNFHQPQHF. CDR3 sequence (DNA): TGTGCCAGCAGTTTAACAGGGGGTAATTTCCATCAGCCCCAGCATTTT.

This clonotype was counted a few times. The chain carries TRBV2 and TRBJ2-1; 9 bases align to TRBD2. Germline trimming cut 5 bases from V and 6 bases from J; bases unmatched to any gene: 5. Germline CDR1 and CDR2: SNHLY and FYNNEI. The CDR3 runs 14 residues. The CDR3 is CASSLAGRSNEQFF. CDR3 DNA: TGTGCCAGCAGTCTAGCGGGGAGAAGCAATGAGCAGTTCTTC. The full variable domain, completed using reference TRBV2 and TRBJ2-1, is EPEVTQTPSHQVTQMGQEVILRCVPISNHLYFYWYRQILGQKVEFLVSFYNNEISEKSEIFDDQFSVERPDGSNFTLKIRSTKLEDSAMYFCASSLAGRSNEQFFGPGTRLTVL.

This rearrangement joins TRBV7-2 to TRBJ2-7; no definite D call. Trimming shortened V by 0 bases and J by 0 bases, and 9 bases separated the two germline ends. Germline V gene data show CDR1 as SGHTA and CDR2 as FQGNSA. The CDR3 covers 15 residues. The CDR3 is CASSLASRSSYEQYF. CDR3 sequence (DNA): TGTGCCAGCAGCTTAGCCAGCCGAAGCTCCTACGAGCAGTACTTC.

This clonotype was observed once. V gene TRBV27 combines with J gene TRBJ2-7; 7 bases line up with TRBD1. V was pared by 5 bases and J by 2 bases, with 12 bases of the junction left unmatched. CDR1 and CDR2 from the germline V gene are MNHEY and SMNVEV (reference sequence). CDR3 length: 16 amino acids. The CDR3, as DNA: TGTGCCAGCAGTCTCAAACAGGGGCCTTCCGCCTACGAGCAGTACTTC. Translation gives CASSLKQGPSAYEQYF.

This clonotype was seen only once. Because the CDR3's place on the DNA is in doubt, the DNA is left out and the CDR3 is given as listed by TCRdb. The genes are TRBV4-1 and TRBJ2-2; TRBD2, the D gene given by the table, was not confirmed from the DNA. The CDR3 is made up of 19 amino acids, end residues included. Per the germline V gene, CDR1 is MGHRA and CDR2 is YSYEKL. The CDR3 here is CASSQETSGRYFGSGELFF.

This clonotype turned up a few times. The chain combines TRBV6-2 or TRBV6-3 with TRBJ2-1; D ambiguous. Trimming shortened V by 2 bases and J by 6 bases, and 8 bases separated the two germline ends. The V gene's germline CDR1 is MNHEY and CDR2 SVGEGT. The CDR3 has 13 residues. This chain's CDR3 is CASSYLGRNEQFF. Written as DNA, the CDR3 is TGTGCCAGCAGTTACCTTGGACGCAATGAGCAGTTCTTC.

The chain is built from TRBV3-1 and TRBJ1-2; 7 nucleotides match TRBD1. The germline CDR1 and CDR2 sequences are LGHDT and YNNKEL (reference sequence). V shed 1 base, J shed 1 base, and the junction held 9 bases outside the gene matches. This CDR3 contains 17 residues. The CDR3 coding sequence is TGTGCCAGCAGCCAAGTCGTCCCCGCAGGGGGTAACTATGGCTACACCTTC. Translation: CASSQVVPAGGNYGYTF. Full variable domain (rest looked up from reference TRBV3-1 and TRBJ1-2): DTAVSQTPKYLVTQMGNDKSIKCEQNLGHDTMYWYKQDSKKFLKIMFSYNNKELIINETVPNRFSPKSPDKAHLNLHINSLELGDSAVYFCASSQVVPAGGNYGYTFGSGTRLTVV.

The chain employs TRBV20-1 and TRBJ1-1; D call uncertain. The germline V and J ends were trimmed by 0 bases and 3 bases, with 14 bases remaining between them. This CDR3 has 15 amino acids. Looked up from germline, CDR1 is DFQATT and CDR2 is SNEGSKA (reference sequence). The CDR3: CSARDVAAGDTEAFF. The CDR3 DNA is TGCAGTGCTAGAGATGTCGCGGCGGGAGACACTGAAGCTTTCTTT.

The chain uses TRBV5-4 and TRBJ2-4; the D gene is possibly TRBD1 (5 bases). With 5 bases removed from V and 8 bases from J, the gap between germline ends came to 20 bases. From germline, CDR1 is SGHNT and CDR2 YYREEE (reference sequence). The CDR3 consists of 15 residues. The DNA for the CDR3 is TGTGCCAGCAGAACCCTAGGGGCCTCCACGGACATTCAGTACTTC. Its protein product is CASRTLGASTDIQYF.

Only a few counts were recorded for this clonotype. The J gene is TRBJ1-2, the V gene TRBV7-2; the D gene is possibly TRBD1 (6 bases). CDR3 length: 14 amino acids. Per germline, CDR1 SGHTA and CDR2 FQGNSA. Trimming cost V 3 bases and J 10 bases, with 18 bases left between them. This CDR3 reads CASSLEGAGVAYTF. CDR3 DNA sequence: TGTGCCAGCAGCTTGGAGGGCGCAGGGGTTGCCTACACCTTC.

This CDR3 is CASSGSSVGSYGYTF. CDR3 coding DNA: TGTGCCAGCAGCGGTTCCTCGGTCGGCTCCTATGGCTACACCTTC. This chain links TRBV11-1 with TRBJ1-2; D ambiguous. Germline assignment: CDR1 SGHAT and CDR2 FQDESV (reference sequence). The CDR3 has 15 amino acids. Trimming left V 5 bases short and J 4 bases short, with 17 bases between.

This clonotype has a handful of counts. CDR3 sequence (DNA): TGTGCCAGCAGCCACCGTTTAGCGGGGGGGGTCGAGCAGTACTTC. Translating gives CASSHRLAGGVEQYF. The chain carries TRBV28 and TRBJ2-5; 11 nucleotides line up with TRBD2. The tail of the sequence fits TRBJ2-7 better, so the J call may be wrong. The V gene's germline CDR1 is MDHEN and CDR2 SYDVKM. The CDR3 has 15 residues.

V gene TRBV20-1 combines with J gene TRBJ1-5, with a possible D match to TRBD1 (6 bases). The CDR3 loop spans 15 amino acids. With 4 bases removed from V and 0 bases from J, the gap between germline ends came to 13 bases. Germline values: CDR1 DFQATT, CDR2 SNEGSKA (reference sequence). Here the CDR3 reads CSAKYRQDSNQPQHF. In DNA, the CDR3 is TGCAGTGCTAAATATCGACAGGATAGCAATCAGCCCCAGCATTTT.